This T cell receptor beta chain was identified during a study of early T cells in non-severe SARS-CoV-2 infection (dated by TCRdb to about 2021). Regarding the research as a whole: Because TCR sequencing was done on bulk RNA from unsorted whole blood, the alpha and beta chains could not be paired.

This clonotype was recorded many times. What this receptor recognizes is not known. It has no much larger one-base neighbor in the sample; base qualities were not kept. A case-control design nested within a healthcare worker cohort in London, UK, was used, with weekly nasopharyngeal swab PCR tests and blood sampling performed. Healthcare workers were enrolled in the week of the UK lockdown, from 23 to 31 March 2020, and were followed every week for up to roughly 15 weeks. The protocol used for the library was 5' RACE. Sequencing used a NextSeq 500. The TCR library protocol attached unique molecular identifiers to individual cDNA molecules to correct for sequencing error and PCR bias. TCR alpha and beta chains were both sequenced, and the abundances of alpha and beta sequences in each sample were closely correlated with each other. The paper's data handling went like this. Decombinator V4 was used to annotate TCR sequences for V gene, J gene and CDR3. Expanded TCRs were defined as changing significantly between any two time points under a Poisson model with p below 0.0001. TCR abundances were normalised to the total number of TCRs sequenced in each sample and reported as counts per million. MAIT TCRs were defined by TRAV1-2 paired with TRAJ12, TRAJ20 or TRAJ33, and iNKT TCRs by TRAV10 paired with TRAJ18. A search of VDJdb, accessed on 1 November 2021, was run for TCRs annotated to CMV, EBV and SARS-CoV-2, with TCRs annotated for multiple antigens excluded. The public reads were reprocessed in TCRdb via fastp at Q25 and MiXCR, keeping in-frame beta chains. Identical CDR3 proteins give one entry, which carries the most common genes and DNA. The V and J calls, along with clone size, are taken from TCRdb and not from the paper's own processing. Recorded for this sample are over 50,000 distinct CDR3 sequences; over 7% of them occurred a single time. 9.4% of the sample lies in the top ten.

Findings and caveats that apply to the study as a whole: Matching against VDJdb was skewed toward anti-spike CD8 responses, likely underestimated virus-specific expansions, and missed private and CD4 specificities.

Taken from cysteine to phenylalanine, the CDR3 has 15 residues. CDR3 DNA is the only sequence kept; it has 45 bases, read in frame from the first base. V is cut by 2 bases and J by 5 bases, and the space between the germline ends is 15 bases. The CDR1 and CDR2 encoded by the germline V gene are MNHEY and SVGEGT. This receptor chain uses TRBV6-2 or TRBV6-3 and TRBJ1-2; perhaps TRBD1 is the D gene, with 6 bases matching. The TCR originated in an adult who was a healthcare worker with PCR-confirmed SARS-CoV-2 infection or an uninfected control (not recorded which). The sample comprised whole blood. CDR3 reads: CASSYTGQTFYGYTF. The DNA sequence is given as TGTGCCAGCAGTTACACCGGACAGACATTTTATGGCTACACCTTC.